One and the same sample provided the 2 T cell receptor beta chains below, sequenced in a study of T cell responses to AZD1222 COVID-19 vaccine. Produced via immunoSEQ multiplex PCR; TCRdb's table is partial and in-frame only. The table records around 130,000 clones, approximately 90% of them present only once. The material was peripheral blood, obtained on day 0 of AZD1222 vaccination. These receptors were obtained from an adult in good health.

For the CDR3, the DNA is TGTGCCAGTAGTAGGTTGGGCTTTGGAAACACCATATATTTT. This sequence encodes CASSRLGFGNTIYF. V and J are TRBV19 and TRBJ1-3; the D is unclear. Germline CDR1 and CDR2: LNHDA and SQIVND (reference sequence). The CDR3 is 14 residues long. V dropped 4 bases and J dropped 3 bases, with 10 bases sitting between them.

The chain carries TRBV10-2 and TRBJ1-5, with 9 bases lining up with TRBD1. This CDR3 contains 13 residues. CDR1 and CDR2 from the germline V gene are WSHSY and SAAADI. Germline trimming cut 6 bases from V and 4 bases from J; bases unmatched to any gene: 1. DNA for the CDR3: TGCGCCAGCAGACAGGGGGCGAATCAGCCCCAGCATTTT. It yields the protein CASRQGANQPQHF.